The T cell receptor beta chain described here comes from a study of blood T cell repertoires in COVID-19. For the study at large: Sites across the United States, Italy and Spain contributed samples from acute and convalescent COVID-19.

The CDR3 extends over 15 amino acids. V was trimmed by 0 bases and J by 3 bases, leaving 11 bases between them. Germline CDR1 LGHDT, CDR2 YNNKEL (reference sequence). Participants spanned ages about 18 to 90 years and resided in fewer than 30 US areas. Clinical histories supplied by participants themselves formed the basis of cohort assignment. Authors' analysis steps: Scientists estimated how many nucleated cells there were by amplifying reference gene primers. Profiling relied on immunoSEQ multiplex PCR, and the TCRdb table lists in-frame clones only, not all of them. That table is the source of V, J and clone size, and D and trimming were worked out from the DNA. Counted here are 250,000 to 300,000 clones, around four fifths occurring once; the ten biggest clones make up about 4%.

This chain links TRBV3-1 (or the pseudogene TRBV3-2) with TRBJ1-1; D is possibly TRBD1 (5 bases). The sequencing sample was made of PBMCs or T cells enriched from blood (not recorded which). The receptor was derived from a man aged 30 to 45 with acute COVID-19. Here the CDR3 reads CASSQEWGGDTEAFF. Written as DNA, the CDR3 is TGTGCCAGCAGCCAAGAATGGGGAGGGGACACTGAAGCTTTCTTT.